Listed below are T cell receptor beta chains from one sample, sequenced in a study of blood T cell repertoires in COVID-19. TCRdb's table, derived via immunoSEQ multiplex PCR, lists solely in-frame clones and lacks some. Of roughly 230,000 clones listed, 83% are singletons. Sequenced input: peripheral blood. The receptors were gathered from a human donor in a cohort sampled during active COVID-19. The conserved cysteine and the conserved F or W are not part of the CDR3 here. The order of the fields is V gene, clone size, CDR3 protein. Clone size is stated in some rows and not others, as once, few, many or a class when expanded.

v_gene: TRBV27
abundance: NA
CDR3aa: ASSSTEQGRGYT

v_gene: TRBV5-1
abundance: NA
CDR3aa: ASSFGGGLNEQF

v_gene: TRBV19
abundance: NA
CDR3aa: ASSLRRGATNEKLF

v_gene: TRBV27
abundance: NA
CDR3aa: ASSLTSGSSREDNEQF

v_gene: TRBV18
abundance: NA
CDR3aa: ASSPTQGAYEQY

v_gene: TRBV5-4
abundance: once
CDR3aa: ASSLSGRMNTGELF

v_gene: TRBV18
abundance: NA
CDR3aa: ASSLQTGNSPLH

v_gene: TRBV5-1
abundance: NA
CDR3aa: ASSPDRGGNYGYT

v_gene: TRBV28
abundance: NA
CDR3aa: ASSPPSGPRISTEAF

v_gene: TRBV7-7
abundance: NA
CDR3aa: ASSSGQGLEKLF

v_gene: TRBV27
abundance: NA
CDR3aa: ASNTGMGLGTQY

v_gene: TRBV7-6
abundance: NA
CDR3aa: ASSLNQGAQEKLF

v_gene: TRBV6-5
abundance: NA
CDR3aa: ASSRGLSYEQY

v_gene: TRBV4-2
abundance: NA
CDR3aa: ASSQDGAAGTEAF

v_gene: TRBV11-3
abundance: NA
CDR3aa: ASSAEGGRVF

v_gene: TRBV7-3
abundance: NA
CDR3aa: ASSLGSGPESEQF